This T cell receptor (beta chain) was identified in a study of identical twins. A note on this clonotype: Its antigen is as yet unknown.

Unique molecular identifiers were present on the cDNA, and a universal primer site came from template switching. MiXCR, run by TCRdb on the 5' RACE reads, gives a single entry per CDR3 protein. The table has approximately 220,000 distinct CDR3 sequences, less than 8% seen once; the top ten hold 1.9%. General observations from the study: In beta out-of-frame sequences, the excess sharing between twins was weaker. Out-of-frame alpha sequences common to twins were enriched for low generation probability. In monozygotic twins, models underestimated the sharing of out-of-frame TCR alpha.

There are 13 residues in the CDR3. Germline V gene lookup returns CDR1 LNHDA and CDR2 SQIVND (reference sequence). The germline V and J ends were trimmed by 9 bases and 2 bases, with 13 bases remaining between them. These same records also appear under a second study, on yellow fever vaccine responses in identical twins.

The chain links TRBV19 to TRBJ1-2; D may be TRBD1 (6 bases). The sequence came from a woman between 18 and 30 years old in good health. The specimen was memory (CD45RO+) T cells sorted from blood. The DNA of the CDR3 is TGTGCCAGCGAAGAAGGACAGAACTATGGCTACACCTTC. It codes for CASEEGQNYGYTF.